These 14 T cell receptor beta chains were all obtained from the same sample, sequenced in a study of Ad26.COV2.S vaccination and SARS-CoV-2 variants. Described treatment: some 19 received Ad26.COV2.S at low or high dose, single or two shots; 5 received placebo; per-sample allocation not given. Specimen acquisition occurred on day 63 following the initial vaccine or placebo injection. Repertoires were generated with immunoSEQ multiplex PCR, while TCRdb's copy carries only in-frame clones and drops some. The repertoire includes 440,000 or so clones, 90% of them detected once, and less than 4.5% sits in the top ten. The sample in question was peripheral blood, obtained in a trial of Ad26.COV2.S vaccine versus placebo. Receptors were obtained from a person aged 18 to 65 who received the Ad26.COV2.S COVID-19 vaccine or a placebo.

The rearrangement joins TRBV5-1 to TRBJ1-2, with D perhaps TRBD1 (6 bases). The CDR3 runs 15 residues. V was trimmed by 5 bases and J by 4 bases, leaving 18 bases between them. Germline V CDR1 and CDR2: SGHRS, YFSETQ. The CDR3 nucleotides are TGCGCCAGCAGAGCAGTATTGGGGGCCGGCTATGGCTACACCTTC. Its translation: CASRAVLGAGYGYTF. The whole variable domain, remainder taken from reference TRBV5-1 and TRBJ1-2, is KAGVTQTPRYLIKTRGQQVTLSCSPISGHRSVSWYQQTPGQGLQFLFEYFSETQRNKGNFPGRFSGRQFSNSRSEMNVSTLELGDSALYLCASRAVLGAGYGYTFGSGTRLTVV.

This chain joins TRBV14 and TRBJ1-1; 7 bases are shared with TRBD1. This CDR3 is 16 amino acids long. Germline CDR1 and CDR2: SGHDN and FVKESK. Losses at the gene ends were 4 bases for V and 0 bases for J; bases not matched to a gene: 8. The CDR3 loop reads CASSPTGTAMNTEAFF. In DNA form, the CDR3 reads TGTGCCAGCAGCCCCACCGGGACAGCTATGAACACTGAAGCTTTCTTT.

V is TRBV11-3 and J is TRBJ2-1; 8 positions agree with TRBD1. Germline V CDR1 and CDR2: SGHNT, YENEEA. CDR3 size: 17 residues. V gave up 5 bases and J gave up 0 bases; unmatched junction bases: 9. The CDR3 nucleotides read TGTGCCAGCAGCGCCGACAGGGGCCAGAGCTCCTACAATGAGCAGTTCTTC. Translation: CASSADRGQSSYNEQFF.

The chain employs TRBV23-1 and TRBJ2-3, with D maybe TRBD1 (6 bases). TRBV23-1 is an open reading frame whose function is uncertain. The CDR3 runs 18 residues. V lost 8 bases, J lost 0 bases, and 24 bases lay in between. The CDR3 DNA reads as TGCGCCAGCGGCCCGTACCGATTAACAGGGTATAGCACAGATACGCAGTATTTT. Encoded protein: CASGPYRLTGYSTDTQYF.

The CDR3 sequence is CASSILGTGAREQYF. The CDR3 DNA is TGTGCCAGCAGTATCCTCGGGACAGGGGCGAGGGAGCAGTACTTC. V is TRBV28 and J is TRBJ2-7, with 10 bases matching TRBD1. CDR1 and CDR2 from the germline V gene are MDHEN and SYDVKM. The CDR3 is 15 amino acids. The V gene end was trimmed by 5 bases and the J gene end by 7 bases; junction bases not matched to a gene: 11.

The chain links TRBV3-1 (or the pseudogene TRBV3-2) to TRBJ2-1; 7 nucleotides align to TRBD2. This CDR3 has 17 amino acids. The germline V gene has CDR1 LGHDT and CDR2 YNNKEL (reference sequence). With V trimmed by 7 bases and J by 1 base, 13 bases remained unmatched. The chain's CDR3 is CASKSLGGGSSYNEQFF. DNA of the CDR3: TGTGCCAGCAAATCTCTCGGGGGAGGGAGTTCCTACAATGAGCAGTTCTTC.

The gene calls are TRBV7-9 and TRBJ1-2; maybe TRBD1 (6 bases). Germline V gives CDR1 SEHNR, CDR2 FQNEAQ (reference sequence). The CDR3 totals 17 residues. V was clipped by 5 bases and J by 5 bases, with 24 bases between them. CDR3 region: CASSLIPQWGASYGYTF. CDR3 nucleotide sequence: TGTGCCAGCAGCCTCATCCCCCAGTGGGGGGCTTCGTATGGCTACACCTTC. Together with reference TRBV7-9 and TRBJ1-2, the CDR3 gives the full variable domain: DTGVSQNPRHKITKRGQNVTFRCDPISEHNRLYWYRQTLGQGPEFLTYFQNEAQLEKSRLLSDRFSAERPKGSFSTLEIQRTEQGDSAMYLCASSLIPQWGASYGYTFGSGTRLTVV.

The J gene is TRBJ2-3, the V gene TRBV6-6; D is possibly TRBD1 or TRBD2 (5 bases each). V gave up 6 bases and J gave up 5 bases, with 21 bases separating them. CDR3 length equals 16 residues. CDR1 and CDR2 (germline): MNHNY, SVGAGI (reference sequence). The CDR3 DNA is TGTGCCAGCAGCCGTCCCCGGGACCTACTGGAAGATACGCAGTATTTT. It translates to CASSRPRDLLEDTQYF.

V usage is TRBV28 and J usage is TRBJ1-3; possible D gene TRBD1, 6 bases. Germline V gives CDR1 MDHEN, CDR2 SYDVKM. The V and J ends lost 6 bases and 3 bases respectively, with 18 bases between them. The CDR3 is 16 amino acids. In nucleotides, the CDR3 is TGTGCCAGCAGCCCCCCGGGGGGCCGAAGTGGAAACACCATATATTTT. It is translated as CASSPPGGRSGNTIYF.

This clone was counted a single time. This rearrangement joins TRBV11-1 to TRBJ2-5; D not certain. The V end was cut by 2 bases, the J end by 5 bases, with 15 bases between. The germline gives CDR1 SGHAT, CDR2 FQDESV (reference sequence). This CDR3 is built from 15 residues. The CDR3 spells CASSLTVGLGETQYF. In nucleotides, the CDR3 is TGTGCCAGCAGCTTAACCGTCGGCCTCGGGGAGACCCAGTACTTC.

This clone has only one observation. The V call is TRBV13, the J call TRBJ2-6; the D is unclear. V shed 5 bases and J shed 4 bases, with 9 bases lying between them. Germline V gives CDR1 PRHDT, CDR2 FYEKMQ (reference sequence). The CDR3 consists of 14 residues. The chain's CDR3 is CASSLRSGANVLTF. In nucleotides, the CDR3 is TGTGCCAGCAGCCTTCGTAGCGGGGCCAACGTCCTGACTTTC.

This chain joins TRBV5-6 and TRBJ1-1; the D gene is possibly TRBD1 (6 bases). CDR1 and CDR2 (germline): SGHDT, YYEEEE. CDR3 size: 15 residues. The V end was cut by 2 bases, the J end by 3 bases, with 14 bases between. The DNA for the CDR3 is TGTGCCAGCAGCTTTAGGACAGCTGCTTACACTGAAGCTTTCTTT. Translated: CASSFRTAAYTEAFF.

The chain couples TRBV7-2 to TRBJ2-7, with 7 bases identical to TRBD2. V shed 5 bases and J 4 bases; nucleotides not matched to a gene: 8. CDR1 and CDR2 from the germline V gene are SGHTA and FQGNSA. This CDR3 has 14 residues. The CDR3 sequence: CASSRDYPAYEQYF. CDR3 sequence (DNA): TGTGCCAGCAGCCGGGACTACCCGGCTTACGAGCAGTACTTC.

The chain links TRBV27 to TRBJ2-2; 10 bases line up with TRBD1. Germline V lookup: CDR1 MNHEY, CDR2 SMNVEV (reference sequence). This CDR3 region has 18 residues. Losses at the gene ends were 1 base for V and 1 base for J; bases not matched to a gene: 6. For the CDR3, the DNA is TGTGCCAGCAGTTTATTCGGGACAGGGGACCTGAACACCGGGGAGCTGTTTTTT. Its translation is CASSLFGTGDLNTGELFF.